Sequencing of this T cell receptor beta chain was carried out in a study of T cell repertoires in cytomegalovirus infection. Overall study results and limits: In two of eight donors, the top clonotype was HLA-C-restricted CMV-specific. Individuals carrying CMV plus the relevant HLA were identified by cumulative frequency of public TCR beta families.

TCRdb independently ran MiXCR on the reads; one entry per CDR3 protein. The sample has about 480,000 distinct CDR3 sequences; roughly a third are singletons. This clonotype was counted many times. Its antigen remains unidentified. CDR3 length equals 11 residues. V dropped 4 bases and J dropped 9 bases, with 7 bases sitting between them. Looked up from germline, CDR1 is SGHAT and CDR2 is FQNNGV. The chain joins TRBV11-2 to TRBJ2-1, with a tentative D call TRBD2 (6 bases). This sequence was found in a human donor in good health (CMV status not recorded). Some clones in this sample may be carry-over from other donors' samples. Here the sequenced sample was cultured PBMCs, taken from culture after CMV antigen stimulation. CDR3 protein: CASSYGGEQFF. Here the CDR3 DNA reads TGTGCCAGCAGCTACGGGGGTGAGCAGTTCTTC. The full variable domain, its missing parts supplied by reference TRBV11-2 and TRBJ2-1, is EAGVAQSPRYKIIEKRQSVAFWCNPISGHATLYWYQQILGQGPKLLIQFQNNGVVDDSQLPKDRFSAERLKGVDSTLKIQPAKLEDSAVYLCASSYGGEQFFGPGTRLTVL.